A single sample is the source of the 22 T cell receptor beta chains below, sequenced in a study of T cells in Graves' hyperthyroidism and ophthalmopathy. Amplification of TCR beta CDR3 regions was performed using RNA transcripts as template. TCR CDR3 regions were first amplified by RT-PCR with HTBI primers. From the multiplex PCR reads, TCRdb called clonotypes with MiXCR, one entry per CDR3 protein. The sample has 660,000 or so distinct CDR3 sequences, under 25% seen once. The material sequenced was blood. These receptor sequences come from a man aged 30-40 years with Graves' ophthalmopathy.

This chain connects TRBV7-2 to TRBJ2-3; tentative D call: TRBD2 (5 bases). CDR1 and CDR2 from the germline V gene are SGHTA and FQGNSA. Trimming cost V 5 bases and J 9 bases, with 24 bases left between them. The CDR3 consists of 16 residues. The CDR3 here is CASSLSSGRISLTQYF. The DNA of the CDR3 is TGTGCCAGCAGCCTCTCCAGCGGACGTATTAGTCTGACGCAGTATTTT. The full variable domain, its missing parts supplied by reference TRBV7-2 and TRBJ2-3, is GAGVSQSPSNKVTEKGKDVELRCDPISGHTALYWYRQSLGQGLEFLIYFQGNSAPDKSGLPSDRFSAERTGGSVSTLTIQRTQQEDSAVYLCASSLSSGRISLTQYFGPGTRLTVL.

This clonotype appeared a few times. CDR3 nucleotides: TGTGCCAGCAGCCAAGCGGGAGGGTCCTACAATGAGCAGTTCTTC. Residues: CASSQAGGSYNEQFF. The chain recombines TRBV3-1 with TRBJ2-1; 8 bases line up with TRBD2. CDR3 length: 15 residues. The germline CDR1 and CDR2 sequences are LGHDT and YNNKEL (reference sequence). After removal of 1 base from V and 1 base from J, the junction contained 0 bases not matched to a gene.

This clonotype has a count of ten or more. This chain connects TRBV30 to TRBJ2-3; D could derive from TRBD1 or TRBD2 (5 bases each). V was trimmed by 0 bases and J by 4 bases, leaving 11 bases between them. This CDR3 comprises 14 residues. Germline loops: CDR1 GTSNPN, CDR2 SVGIG (reference sequence). DNA of the CDR3: TGTGCCTGGAGTGTCGGTGGGACGGCAGATACGCAGTATTTT. Translated: CAWSVGGTADTQYF.

The V and J genes are TRBV7-3 and TRBJ2-1; 7 nucleotides line up with TRBD1. In germline, CDR1 is SGHTA, CDR2 FQGTGA. This CDR3 spans 15 amino acids. Trimming cost V 5 bases and J 3 bases; bases outside gene matches: 7. In DNA form, the CDR3 reads TGTGCCAGCAGCATTACCGGGACAGTCTACAATGAGCAGTTCTTC. This encodes CASSITGTVYNEQFF.

V and J are TRBV6-1 and TRBJ1-1; 10 bases are shared with TRBD1. The germline V gene encodes CDR1 MNHNS and CDR2 SASEGT. This CDR3 is 16 amino acids long. Trimming at V came to 4 bases and at J to 10 bases, leaving 15 bases not matched to a gene. CDR3 DNA sequence: TGTGCCAGCAGTGGCCCGGAGGACAGGGGGTTCATTGGAGCTTTCTTT. This gives the protein CASSGPEDRGFIGAFF.

V usage is TRBV7-2 and J usage is TRBJ1-2; TRBD1 matches 8 bases. Per the germline V gene, CDR1 is SGHTA and CDR2 is FQGNSA. The J segment lost 4 bases and the V segment lost 5 bases, leaving 6 bases of the junction unmatched. CDR3 length equals 14 residues. The CDR3 coding sequence is TGTGCCAGCAGCCAGGGGGCTAGTCGCTATGGCTACACCTTC. This gives the protein CASSQGASRYGYTF.

Concerning this clonotype: A much more abundant neighbour one base away suggests this may be a read error. This rearrangement joins TRBV7-8 to TRBJ2-1; TRBD1 might be the D (6 bases). This CDR3 spans 15 amino acids. V gave up 5 bases and J gave up 3 bases, with 14 bases separating them. CDR1 SGHVS and CDR2 FQNEAQ come from the germline V gene. CDR3 coding DNA: TGTGCCAGCAGCCCCAGGGGCTTATACTACAATGAGCAGTTCTTC. This sequence encodes CASSPRGLYYNEQFF.

The chain combines TRBV6-2 or TRBV6-3 with TRBJ2-7, with TRBD1 identical over 9 bases. V gave up 5 bases and J gave up 2 bases; unmatched junction bases: 7. The CDR3 has 15 residues. Germline CDR1 is MNHEY and CDR2 is SVGEGT. The CDR3 sequence is CASSGTGTGTYEQYF. The CDR3 DNA is TGTGCCAGCAGTGGGACCGGGACAGGGACCTACGAGCAGTACTTC.

Ten or more counts support this clonotype. CDR3 DNA: TGTGCCAGCAGCCACCCCTGGAGGAGCAGGGGGCGTTTGGAGACCCAGTACTTC. Its translation: CASSHPWRSRGRLETQYF. The gene calls are TRBV3-1 and TRBJ2-5, with 8 bases identical to TRBD1. The CDR3 is made up of 18 amino acids. The germline gives CDR1 LGHDT, CDR2 YNNKEL (reference sequence). Trimming cost V 3 bases and J 5 bases; bases outside gene matches: 17.

This clonotype was counted ten times or more. The chain is built from TRBV28 and TRBJ2-5; D may correspond to TRBD1 or TRBD2 (5 bases each). Trimming pared 5 bases from V and 1 base from J, leaving 17 bases between. The CDR3 totals 16 residues. Germline CDR1 reads MDHEN; CDR2 reads SYDVKM. The CDR3 sequence is CASSLPTGRVQETQYF. CDR3 nucleotides: TGTGCCAGCAGTCTCCCGACGGGGCGGGTCCAAGAGACCCAGTACTTC. Drawing the rest from reference TRBV28 and TRBJ2-5, the complete variable domain is DVKVTQSSRYLVKRTGEKVFLECVQDMDHENMFWYRQDPGLGLRLIYFSYDVKMKEKGDIPEGYSVSREKKERFSLILESASTNQTSMYLCASSLPTGRVQETQYFGPGTRLLVL.

This clonotype came up a few times. The gene calls are TRBV6-1 and TRBJ2-1; TRBD2 matches at 12 bases. CDR1 is MNHNS and CDR2 is SASEGT in the germline V gene. CDR3 length equals 19 residues. Trimming at V came to 2 bases and at J to 2 bases, leaving 10 bases not matched to a gene. CDR3 residues: CASSETYGTSGPTYNEQFF. CDR3 nucleotide sequence: TGTGCCAGCAGTGAAACATACGGGACTAGCGGGCCGACCTACAATGAGCAGTTCTTC.

This clonotype was counted only a few times. V and J are TRBV20-1 and TRBJ2-7; 12 bases match TRBD2. Unmatched junction bases numbered 13, after V lost 6 bases and J lost 4 bases. This CDR3 region has 16 residues. The germline gives CDR1 DFQATT, CDR2 SNEGSKA (reference sequence). In DNA, the CDR3 is TGCAGTGCACGCCAACTAGCGGGAGGCCCACCATACGAGCAGTACTTC. Its protein product is CSARQLAGGPPYEQYF.

This clonotype was counted ten times or more. CDR3 in amino acids: CASFGNTEAFF. For the CDR3, the DNA is TGTGCCAGCTTTGGGAACACTGAAGCTTTCTTT. This chain joins TRBV18 and TRBJ1-1, with D unresolved. In germline, CDR1 is KGHSH, CDR2 LQKENI. Trimming removed 7 bases at V and 1 base at J, with 4 bases between. This CDR3 has 11 amino acids.

This chain uses TRBV20-1 with TRBJ2-3; D uncertain. The CDR3 runs 14 residues. Trimming removed 3 bases at V and 3 bases at J, with 13 bases between. CDR1 and CDR2 (germline): DFQATT, SNEGSKA (reference sequence). This CDR3 is CSARAHWNTDTQYF. The CDR3 DNA reads as TGCAGTGCTAGGGCCCACTGGAATACAGATACGCAGTATTTT.

A few counts support this clonotype. This sequence joins TRBV28 and TRBJ2-3, with 8 bases identical to TRBD2. The CDR3 loop spans 17 amino acids. Germline V gives CDR1 MDHEN, CDR2 SYDVKM. Trimming at V came to 3 bases and at J to 3 bases, leaving 11 bases not matched to a gene. The CDR3 loop reads CASSFSGTPGGTDTQYF. CDR3 coding DNA: TGTGCCAGCAGTTTTAGCGGGACCCCCGGGGGGACAGATACGCAGTATTTT.

This clonotype showed up just a few times. The CDR3 here is CASSYGTSSEEQFF. The CDR3 bases are TGTGCCAGCAGCTATGGAACTAGCTCAGAGGAGCAGTTCTTC. The V and J genes are TRBV5-6 and TRBJ2-1; possible D gene TRBD2, 6 bases. Germline CDR1 and CDR2: SGHDT and YYEEEE. The CDR3 runs 14 residues. Trimming took off 3 bases at V and 10 bases at J, with 17 bases between the two ends.

Ten or more counts support this clonotype. The chain joins TRBV11-1 to TRBJ1-1; TRBD1 aligns across 7 bases. J gave up 0 bases and V 5 bases, and 6 bases lay outside the gene matches. This CDR3 is 15 amino acids long. The germline V gene encodes CDR1 SGHAT and CDR2 FQDESV (reference sequence). The CDR3 DNA sequence: TGTGCCAGCAGCCATACAGGGGCTCTGAACACTGAAGCTTTCTTT. As protein: CASSHTGALNTEAFF. Full variable domain (missing parts from reference TRBV11-1 and TRBJ1-1): EAEVAQSPRYKITEKSQAVAFWCDPISGHATLYWYRQILGQGPELLVQFQDESVVDDSQLPKDRFSAERLKGVDSTLKIQPAELGDSAMYLCASSHTGALNTEAFFGQGTRLTVV.

This clonotype was recorded many times. J is TRBJ1-2 and V is TRBV2; a weak D match, TRBD1 (6 bases). The germline V gene has CDR1 SNHLY and CDR2 FYNNEI. CDR3 size: 15 residues. With 3 bases removed from V and 4 bases from J, the gap between germline ends came to 15 bases. CDR3 nucleotides: TGTGCCAGCAGTGATAGCCGGGGGCAGATCTATGGCTACACCTTC. Encoded protein: CASSDSRGQIYGYTF.

This clonotype has a handful of counts. The V and J genes are TRBV3-1 and TRBJ1-3, with a weak D call TRBD1 (5 bases). Deletions cut 4 bases from V and 0 bases from J, with 22 bases between. Germline CDR1 and CDR2: LGHDT and YNNKEL (reference sequence). The CDR3 runs to 19 residues. The CDR3 loop is CASSLGLPRNYLSGNTIYF. The CDR3, as DNA: TGTGCCAGCAGCCTGGGACTGCCGAGAAACTACCTCTCTGGAAACACCATATATTTT. Full variable domain (remainder filled in from reference TRBV3-1 and TRBJ1-3): DTAVSQTPKYLVTQMGNDKSIKCEQNLGHDTMYWYKQDSKKFLKIMFSYNNKELIINETVPNRFSPKSPDKAHLNLHINSLELGDSAVYFCASSLGLPRNYLSGNTIYFGEGSWLTVV.

V and J are TRBV4-2 and TRBJ1-4, with D unresolved. CDR1 and CDR2 from the germline V gene are LGHNA and YNFKEQ. The length of the CDR3 is 15 residues. Trimming cost V 0 bases and J 0 bases, with 5 bases left between them. CDR3 sequence (DNA): TGTGCCAGCAGCCAAGACAGGCCAACTAATGAAAAACTGTTTTTT. Translation gives CASSQDRPTNEKLFF.

This clonotype was seen a handful of times. This CDR3 is CASSGLAGEGTDTQYF. CDR3 sequence (DNA): TGTGCCAGCAGCGGGTTAGCGGGAGAAGGCACAGATACGCAGTATTTT. The V and J genes are TRBV9 and TRBJ2-3, with 9 bases that match TRBD2. Looked up from germline, CDR1 is SGDLS and CDR2 is YYNGEE. The CDR3 length is 16 residues. Unmatched junction bases numbered 6, after V lost 3 bases and J lost 1 base.

V usage is TRBV11-3 and J usage is TRBJ2-7, with D perhaps TRBD1 or TRBD2 (5 bases each). The CDR3 consists of 14 residues. Trimming pared 1 base from V and 3 bases from J, leaving 10 bases between. CDR1 and CDR2 (germline): SGHNT, YENEEA. The CDR3 loop reads CASSLGGMDYEQYF. CDR3 nucleotides: TGTGCCAGCAGCTTAGGGGGGATGGACTACGAGCAGTACTTC.